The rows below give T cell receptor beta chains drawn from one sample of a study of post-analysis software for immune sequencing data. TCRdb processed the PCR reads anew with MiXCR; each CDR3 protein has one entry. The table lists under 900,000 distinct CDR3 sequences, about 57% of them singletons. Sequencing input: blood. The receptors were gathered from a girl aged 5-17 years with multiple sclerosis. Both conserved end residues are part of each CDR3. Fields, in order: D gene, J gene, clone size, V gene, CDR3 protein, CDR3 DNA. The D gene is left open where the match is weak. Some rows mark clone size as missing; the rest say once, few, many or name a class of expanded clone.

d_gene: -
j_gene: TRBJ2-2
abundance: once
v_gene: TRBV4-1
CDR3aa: CASSLTEENTGELFF
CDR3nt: TGCGCCAGCAGCCTAACCGAGGAGAACACCGGGGAGCTGTTTTTT

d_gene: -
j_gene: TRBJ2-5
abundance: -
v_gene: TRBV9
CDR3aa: CASSVNPGFVRETQYF
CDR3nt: TGTGCCAGCAGCGTGAACCCGGGGTTTGTTAGAGAGACCCAGTACTTC

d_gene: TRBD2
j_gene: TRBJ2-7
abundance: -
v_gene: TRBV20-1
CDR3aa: CSARPPLAGDRGYEQYF
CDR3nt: TGCAGTGCTAGACCCCCCCTAGCGGGAGATCGGGGCTACGAGCAGTACTTC

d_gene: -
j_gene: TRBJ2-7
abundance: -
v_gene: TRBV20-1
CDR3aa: CSVTLPASYEQYF
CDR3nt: TGCAGTGTGACCCTTCCAGCTTCCTACGAGCAGTACTTC

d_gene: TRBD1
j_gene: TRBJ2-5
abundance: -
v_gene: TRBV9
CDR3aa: CASSVVDRETQYF
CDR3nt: TGTGCCAGCAGCGTAGTGGACAGGGAGACCCAGTACTTC

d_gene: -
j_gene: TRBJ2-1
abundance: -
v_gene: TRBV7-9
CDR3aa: CASSAAIEGSYNEQFF
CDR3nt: TGTGCCAGCAGCGCCGCAATCGAGGGCTCCTACAATGAGCAGTTCTTC

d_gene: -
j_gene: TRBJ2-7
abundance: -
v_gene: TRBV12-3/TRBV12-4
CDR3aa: CASRQTLNEQYF
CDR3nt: TGTGCCTCCCGGCAGACCCTCAACGAGCAGTACTTC

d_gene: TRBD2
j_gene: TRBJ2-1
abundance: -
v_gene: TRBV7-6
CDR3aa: CASSSGLAGGSGQFF
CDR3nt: TGTGCCAGCAGCTCGGGACTAGCGGGAGGTTCCGGTCAGTTCTTC

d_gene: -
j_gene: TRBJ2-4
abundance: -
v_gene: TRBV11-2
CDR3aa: CASSLLVGDGSKNIQYF
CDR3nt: TGTGCCAGCAGCCTCCTAGTCGGGGACGGGTCCAAAAACATTCAGTACTTC

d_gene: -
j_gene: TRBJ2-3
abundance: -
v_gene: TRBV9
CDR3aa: CASSVASASPAADTQYF
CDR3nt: TGTGCCAGCAGCGTAGCTTCCGCCTCCCCCGCGGCAGATACGCAGTATTTT

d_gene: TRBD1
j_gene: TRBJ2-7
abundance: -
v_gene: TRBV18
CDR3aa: CASSPQFVFGTEASYEQYF
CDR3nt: TGTGCCAGCTCACCACAGTTCGTCTTCGGGACAGAGGCCTCCTACGAGCAGTACTTC

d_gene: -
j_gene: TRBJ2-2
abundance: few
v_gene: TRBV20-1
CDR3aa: CSARQAAGELFF
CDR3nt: TGCAGTGCTAGACAGGCGGCCGGGGAGCTGTTTTTT

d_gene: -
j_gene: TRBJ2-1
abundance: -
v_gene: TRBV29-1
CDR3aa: CSVPQYNEQFF
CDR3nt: TGCAGCGTTCCTCAGTACAATGAGCAGTTCTTC

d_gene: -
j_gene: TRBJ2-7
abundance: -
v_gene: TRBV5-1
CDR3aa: CASSIDRYEQYF
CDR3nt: TGCGCCAGCAGCATTGACAGATACGAGCAGTACTTC

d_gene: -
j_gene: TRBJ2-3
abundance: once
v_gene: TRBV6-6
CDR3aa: CASISPTDTQYF
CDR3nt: TGTGCCAGCATCAGCCCCACAGATACGCAGTATTTT

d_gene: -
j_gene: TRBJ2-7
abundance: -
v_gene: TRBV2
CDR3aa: CASREGRRTYEQYF
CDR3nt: TGTGCCAGCAGAGAGGGTAGGCGAACCTACGAGCAGTACTTC

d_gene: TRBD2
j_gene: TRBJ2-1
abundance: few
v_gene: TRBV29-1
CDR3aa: CSVGLRLASYNEQFF
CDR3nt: TGCAGCGTTGGCCTGCGACTAGCCTCCTACAATGAGCAGTTCTTC

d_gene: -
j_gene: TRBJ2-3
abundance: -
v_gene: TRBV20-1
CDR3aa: CSARHPADTQYF
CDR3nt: TGCAGTGCTAGACACCCGGCAGATACGCAGTATTTT

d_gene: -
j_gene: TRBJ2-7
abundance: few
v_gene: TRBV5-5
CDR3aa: CASSLRELAYEQYF
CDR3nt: TGTGCCAGCAGCTTGAGGGAACTAGCCTACGAGCAGTACTTC

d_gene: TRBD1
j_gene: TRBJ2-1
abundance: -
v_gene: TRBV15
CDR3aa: CATSRVGTGDNEQFF
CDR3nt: TGTGCCACCAGCAGAGTTGGGACAGGGGACAATGAGCAGTTCTTC

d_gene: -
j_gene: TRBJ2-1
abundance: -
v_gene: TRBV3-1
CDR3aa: CASSQGGYYNEQFF
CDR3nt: TGTGCCAGCAGCCAAGGCGGTTACTACAATGAGCAGTTCTTC

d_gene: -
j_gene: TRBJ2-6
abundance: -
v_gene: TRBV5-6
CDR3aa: CASSLSLFVSGANVLTF
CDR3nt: TGTGCCAGCAGCTTGTCGCTCTTTGTCTCTGGGGCCAACGTCCTGACTTTC

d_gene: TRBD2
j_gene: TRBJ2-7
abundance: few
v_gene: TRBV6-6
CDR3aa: CASSFDPTSGYSYEQYF
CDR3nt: TGTGCCAGCAGTTTCGACCCGACTAGCGGTTACTCCTACGAGCAGTACTTC

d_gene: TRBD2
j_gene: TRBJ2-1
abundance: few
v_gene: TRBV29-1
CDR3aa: CSVEDGGRAFRDEQFF
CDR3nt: TGCAGCGTTGAAGATGGTGGGAGGGCCTTTCGGGATGAGCAGTTCTTC

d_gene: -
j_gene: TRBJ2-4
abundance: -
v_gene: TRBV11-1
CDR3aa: CASSGQWNIQYF
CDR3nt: TGTGCCAGCAGCGGACAGTGGAACATTCAGTACTTC

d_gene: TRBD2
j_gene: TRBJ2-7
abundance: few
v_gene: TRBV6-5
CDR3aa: CASSRPGLASIDEQYF
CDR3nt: TGTGCCAGCAGTCGCCCTGGACTAGCTTCTATTGACGAGCAGTACTTC

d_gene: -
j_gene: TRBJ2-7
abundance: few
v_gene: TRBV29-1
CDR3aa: CSVEKRRGYEQYF
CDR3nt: TGCAGCGTTGAAAAAAGGCGGGGCTACGAGCAGTACTTC

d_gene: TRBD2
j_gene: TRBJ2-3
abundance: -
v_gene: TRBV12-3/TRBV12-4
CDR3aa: CASRLTSGFTDTQYF
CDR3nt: TGTGCCAGCAGGCTTACTAGCGGCTTCACAGATACGCAGTATTTT

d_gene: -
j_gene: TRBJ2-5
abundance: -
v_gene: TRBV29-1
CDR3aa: CSVEDRTKGHFLTQYF
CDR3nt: TGCAGCGTTGAAGATAGGACGAAGGGACACTTTCTGACCCAGTACTTC

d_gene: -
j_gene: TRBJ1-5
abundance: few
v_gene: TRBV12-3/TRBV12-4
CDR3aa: CASRSEPGRLNQPQHF
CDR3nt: TGTGCCAGCAGGTCTGAGCCCGGCAGACTCAATCAGCCCCAGCATTTT

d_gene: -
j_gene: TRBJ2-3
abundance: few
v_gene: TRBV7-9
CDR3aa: CASSSRDLTDTQYF
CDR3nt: TGTGCCAGCAGCTCGCGGGATCTGACAGATACGCAGTATTTT

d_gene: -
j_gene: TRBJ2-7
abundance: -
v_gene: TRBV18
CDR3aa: CASSPSGRVPYEQYF
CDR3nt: TGTGCCAGCTCACCTTCGGGCAGGGTCCCCTACGAGCAGTACTTC

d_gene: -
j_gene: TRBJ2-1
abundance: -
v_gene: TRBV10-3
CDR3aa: CATTSGGRSSSYNEQFF
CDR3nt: TGTGCCACCACTTCGGGGGGCAGATCGAGCTCCTACAATGAGCAGTTCTTC

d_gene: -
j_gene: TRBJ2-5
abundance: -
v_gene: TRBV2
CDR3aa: CASRYGRSRETQYF
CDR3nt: TGTGCCAGCCGATATGGGAGGAGTAGAGAGACCCAGTACTTC

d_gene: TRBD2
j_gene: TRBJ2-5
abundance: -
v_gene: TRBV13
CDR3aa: CASSSVAGGQETQYF
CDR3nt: TGTGCCAGCAGTTCCGTGGCGGGGGGGCAGGAGACCCAGTACTTC

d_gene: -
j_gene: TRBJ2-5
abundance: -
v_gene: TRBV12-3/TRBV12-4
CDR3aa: CASSLAGTPRGQYF
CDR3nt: TGTGCCAGCAGTTTAGCAGGAACCCCACGAGGGCAGTACTTC

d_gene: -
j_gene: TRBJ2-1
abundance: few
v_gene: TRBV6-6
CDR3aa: CASSPVTYNEQFF
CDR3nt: TGTGCCAGCAGCCCGGTGACCTACAATGAGCAGTTCTTC

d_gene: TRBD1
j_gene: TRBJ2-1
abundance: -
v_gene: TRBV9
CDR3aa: CASSPNRGYEQFF
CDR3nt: TGTGCCAGCAGCCCAAACAGGGGGTATGAGCAGTTCTTC

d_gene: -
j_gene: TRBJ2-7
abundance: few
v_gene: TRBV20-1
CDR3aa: CSAHPEGSYEQYF
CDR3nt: TGCAGTGCTCACCCGGAGGGCTCCTACGAGCAGTACTTC

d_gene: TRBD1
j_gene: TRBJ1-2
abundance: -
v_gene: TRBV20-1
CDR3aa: CSAQDQIQGALSYGYTF
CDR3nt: TGCAGTGCCCAGGATCAAATTCAGGGGGCCCTCTCCTATGGCTACACCTTC

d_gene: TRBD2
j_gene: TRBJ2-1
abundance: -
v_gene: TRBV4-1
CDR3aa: CASSQDPRGGGNEQFF
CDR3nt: TGCGCCAGCAGCCAAGACCCGCGCGGGGGAGGGAATGAGCAGTTCTTC